This entry is about one TCR beta chain. Its specificity is unknown. The entry originates in a study of neoadjuvant anti-PD-1 for oral cavity cancer. Study results and caveats: Pretreatment Treg/Th17 ratio correlated inversely with post-treatment tumor clonality. TCR analyses covered only three patients per response group.

Patients had newly diagnosed, untreated stage II-IVA oral cavity squamous cell carcinoma. The patients had HPV-negative, locally advanced oral cavity squamous cell carcinoma. Trimming stripped 4 bases from V and 0 bases from J, with 15 bases between. The germline CDR1 and CDR2 sequences are LNHDA and SQIVND (reference sequence). This CDR3 region has 16 residues. This table comes from immunoSEQ multiplex PCR, and its TCRdb copy is limited to in-frame clones, with some not included. The sample has about 7,400 clones, about 46% seen once. The chain joins TRBV19 to TRBJ1-1; D not resolved. This TCR came from a person aged 35 to 85 with oral cavity squamous cell carcinoma. The starting material was tumor tissue, obtained before nivolumab (anti-PD-1) treatment. CDR3 sequence reads: CASSKTRDHLNTEAFF. CDR3 nucleotide sequence: TGTGCCAGTAGTAAAACGAGGGATCACCTGAACACTGAAGCTTTCTTT.